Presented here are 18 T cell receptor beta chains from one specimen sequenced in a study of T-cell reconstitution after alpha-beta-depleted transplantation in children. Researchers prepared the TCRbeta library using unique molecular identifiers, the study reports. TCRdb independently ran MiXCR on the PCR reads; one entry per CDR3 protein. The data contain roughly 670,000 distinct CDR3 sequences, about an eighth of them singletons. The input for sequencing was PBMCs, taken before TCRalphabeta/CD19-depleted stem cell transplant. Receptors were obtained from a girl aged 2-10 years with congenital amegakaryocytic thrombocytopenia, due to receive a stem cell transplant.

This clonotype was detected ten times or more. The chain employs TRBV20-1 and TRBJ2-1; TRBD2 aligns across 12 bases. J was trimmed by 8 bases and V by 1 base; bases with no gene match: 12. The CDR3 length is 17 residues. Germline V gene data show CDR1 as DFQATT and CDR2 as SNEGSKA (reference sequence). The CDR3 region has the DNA TGCAGTGCTAGAGCTCTAGCGGGAGGGTTTTATAGGGATGAGCAGTTCTTC. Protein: CSARALAGGFYRDEQFF.

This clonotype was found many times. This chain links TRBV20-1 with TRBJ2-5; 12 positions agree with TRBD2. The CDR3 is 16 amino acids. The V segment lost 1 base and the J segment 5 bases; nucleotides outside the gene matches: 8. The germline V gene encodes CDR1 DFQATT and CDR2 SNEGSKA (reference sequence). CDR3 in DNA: TGCAGTGCTAGAGCGACTAGCGGGAGTGGATTCGAGACCCAGTACTTC. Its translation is CSARATSGSGFETQYF.

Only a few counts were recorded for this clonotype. As DNA, the CDR3 is TGCGCCAGCAGCTTCGCAGGACTAGCGGGGGGCACAGATACGCAGTATTTT. Its protein is CASSFAGLAGGTDTQYF. This chain connects TRBV5-1 to TRBJ2-3, with TRBD2 identical over 13 bases. The V segment lost 2 bases and the J segment 1 base; nucleotides outside the gene matches: 4. CDR1 is SGHRS and CDR2 is YFSETQ in the germline V gene. This CDR3 has 17 amino acids.

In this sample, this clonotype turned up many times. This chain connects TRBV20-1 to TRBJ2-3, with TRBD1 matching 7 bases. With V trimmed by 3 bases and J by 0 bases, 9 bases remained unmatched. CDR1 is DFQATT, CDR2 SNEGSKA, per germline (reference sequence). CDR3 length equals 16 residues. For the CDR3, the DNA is TGCAGTGCTAGTCTCCGGGACAGTTTTAGCACAGATACGCAGTATTTT. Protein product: CSASLRDSFSTDTQYF.

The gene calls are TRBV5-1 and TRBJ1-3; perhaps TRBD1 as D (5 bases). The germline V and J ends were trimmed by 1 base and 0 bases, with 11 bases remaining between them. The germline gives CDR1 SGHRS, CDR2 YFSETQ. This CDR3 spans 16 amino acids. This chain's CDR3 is CASSLSSGTSGNTIYF. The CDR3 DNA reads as TGCGCCAGCAGCTTGTCTTCCGGGACCTCTGGAAACACCATATATTTT. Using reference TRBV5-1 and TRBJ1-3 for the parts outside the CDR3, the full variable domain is KAGVTQTPRYLIKTRGQQVTLSCSPISGHRSVSWYQQTPGQGLQFLFEYFSETQRNKGNFPGRFSGRQFSNSRSEMNVSTLELGDSALYLCASSLSSGTSGNTIYFGEGSWLTVV.

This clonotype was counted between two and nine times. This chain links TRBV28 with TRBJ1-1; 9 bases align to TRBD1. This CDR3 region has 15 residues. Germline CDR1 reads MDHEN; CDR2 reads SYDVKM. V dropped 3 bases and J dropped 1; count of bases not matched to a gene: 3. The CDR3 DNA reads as TGTGCCAGCAGTTTTCAGGGACAGGGGAACACTGAAGCTTTCTTT. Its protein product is CASSFQGQGNTEAFF.

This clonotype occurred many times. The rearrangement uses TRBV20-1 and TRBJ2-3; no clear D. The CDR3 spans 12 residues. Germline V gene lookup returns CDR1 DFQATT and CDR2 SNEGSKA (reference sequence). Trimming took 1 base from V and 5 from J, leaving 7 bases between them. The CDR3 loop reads CSARGPGDTQYF. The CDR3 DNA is TGCAGTGCTAGAGGCCCGGGAGATACGCAGTATTTT.

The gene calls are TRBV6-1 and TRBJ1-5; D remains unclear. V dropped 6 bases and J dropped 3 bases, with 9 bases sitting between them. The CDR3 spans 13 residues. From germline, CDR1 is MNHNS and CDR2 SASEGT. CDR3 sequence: CASRATINQPQHF. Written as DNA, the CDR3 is TGTGCCAGCAGGGCTACAATCAATCAGCCCCAGCATTTT.

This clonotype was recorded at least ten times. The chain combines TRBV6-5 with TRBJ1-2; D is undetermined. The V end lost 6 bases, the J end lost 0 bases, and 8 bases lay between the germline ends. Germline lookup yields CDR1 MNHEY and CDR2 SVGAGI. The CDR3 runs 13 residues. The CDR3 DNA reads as TGTGCCAGCAGCCCTCGGGCTAACTATGGCTACACCTTC. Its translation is CASSPRANYGYTF.

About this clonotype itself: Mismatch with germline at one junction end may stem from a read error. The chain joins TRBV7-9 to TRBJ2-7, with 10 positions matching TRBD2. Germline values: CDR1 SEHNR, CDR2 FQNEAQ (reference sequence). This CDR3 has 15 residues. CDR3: CASSVAGTSVDEQYF. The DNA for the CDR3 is TGTGCCAGCAGCGTAGCCGGGACTAGCGTCGACGAGCAGTACTTC. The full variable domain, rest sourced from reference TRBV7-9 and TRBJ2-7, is DTGVSQNPRHKITKRGQNVTFRCDPISEHNRLYWYRQTLGQGPEFLTYFQNEAQLEKSRLLSDRFSAERPKGSFSTLEIQRTEQGDSAMYLCASSVAGTSVDEQYFGPGTRLTVT.

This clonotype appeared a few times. As DNA, the CDR3 is TGTGCCAGCAGTCTCGGACTATCGGACACCGGGGAGCTGTTTTTT. Translation: CASSLGLSDTGELFF. The chain uses TRBV6-2 or TRBV6-3 and TRBJ2-2, with TRBD2 as a possible D gene (6 bases). The ends were cut back, 5 bases at V and 3 bases at J, with 13 bases in the middle. This CDR3 region has 15 residues. CDR1 MNHEY and CDR2 SVGEGT come from the germline V gene.

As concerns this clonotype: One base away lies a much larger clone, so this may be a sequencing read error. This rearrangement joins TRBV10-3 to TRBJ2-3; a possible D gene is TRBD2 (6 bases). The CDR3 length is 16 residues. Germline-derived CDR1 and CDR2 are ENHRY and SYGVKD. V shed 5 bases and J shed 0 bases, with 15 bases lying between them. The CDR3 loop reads CAISPYTSCSTDTQYF. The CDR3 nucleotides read TGTGCCATCAGTCCCTATACTAGCTGCAGCACAGATACGCAGTATTTT.

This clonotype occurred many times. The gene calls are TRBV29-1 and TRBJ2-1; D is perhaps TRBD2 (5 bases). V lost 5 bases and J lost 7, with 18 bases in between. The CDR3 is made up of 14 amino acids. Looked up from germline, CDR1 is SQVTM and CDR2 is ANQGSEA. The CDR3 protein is CSVRVSVILNEQFF. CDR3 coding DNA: TGCAGCGTTAGGGTTAGCGTCATACTGAATGAGCAGTTCTTC.

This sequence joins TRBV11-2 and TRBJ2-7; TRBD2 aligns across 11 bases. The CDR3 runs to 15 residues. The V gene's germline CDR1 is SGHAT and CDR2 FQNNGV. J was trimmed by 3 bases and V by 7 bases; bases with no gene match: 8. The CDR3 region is CASITGTSGNYEQYF. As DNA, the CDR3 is TGTGCCAGCATCACCGGGACTAGCGGAAACTACGAGCAGTACTTC.

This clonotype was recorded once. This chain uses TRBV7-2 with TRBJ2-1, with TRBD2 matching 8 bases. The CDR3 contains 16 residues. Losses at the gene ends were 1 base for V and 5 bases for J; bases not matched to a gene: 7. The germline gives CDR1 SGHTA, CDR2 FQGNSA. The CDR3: CASSLEGAGAHNEQFF. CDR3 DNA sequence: TGTGCCAGCAGCTTAGAGGGAGCGGGAGCGCACAATGAGCAGTTCTTC.

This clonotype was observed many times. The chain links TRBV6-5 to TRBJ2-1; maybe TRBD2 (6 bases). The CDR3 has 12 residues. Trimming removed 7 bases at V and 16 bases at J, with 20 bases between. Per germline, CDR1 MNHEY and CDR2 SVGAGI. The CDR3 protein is CASITVSGVEFF. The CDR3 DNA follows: TGTGCCAGCATTACCGTTTCGGGGGTTGAATTCTTC.

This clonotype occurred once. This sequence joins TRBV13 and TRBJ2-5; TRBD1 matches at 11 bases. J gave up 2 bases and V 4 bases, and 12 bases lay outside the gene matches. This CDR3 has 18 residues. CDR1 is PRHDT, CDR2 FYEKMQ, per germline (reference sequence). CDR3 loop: CASSSPLRRDRGQETQYF. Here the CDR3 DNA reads TGTGCCAGCAGCTCGCCCCTACGGCGGGACAGGGGGCAAGAGACCCAGTACTTC.

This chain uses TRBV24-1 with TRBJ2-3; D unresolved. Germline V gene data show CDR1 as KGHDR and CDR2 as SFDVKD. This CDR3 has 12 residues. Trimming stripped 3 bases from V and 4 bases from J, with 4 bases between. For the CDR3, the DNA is TGTGCCACCAGTGATGGGGCAGATACGCAGTATTTT. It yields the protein CATSDGADTQYF.